This T cell receptor beta chain originates from a study of vaccination and CD4 T cells after COVID-19. Whole-study context: Recovered patients in the cohort numbered six men and four women, two of them Hispanic. Samples were taken after vaccination, a median of approximately 70 days after dose two, with a range of 14 to 241.

As for treatment: approximately 11-day PBMC culture with coronavirus spike peptide pools or control peptides (ViraFEST assay). First, ViraFEST expanded antigen-specific T cells with peptide pools, and next it sequenced the TCRs. Culture conditions combined some 1.9 million PBMCs per well with 9.5 to 10 IU/ml IL-2 and about 10 ug/ml peptide pools. The CDR3 length is 13 residues. Trimming pared 4 bases from V and 7 bases from J, leaving 13 bases between. Looked up from germline, CDR1 is DFQATT and CDR2 is SNEGSKA (reference sequence). This clonotype was counted only a few times. Its antigen is still unknown. The Oncomine TCR Beta short-read assay sequenced DNA from cultured CD4+ T cells. In TCRdb, the PCR reads were re-called with MiXCR into one record per CDR3 protein. Counted here are about 15,000 distinct CDR3 sequences, 50% to 55% occurring once; the ten biggest clones make up approximately 7.7%.

This chain uses TRBV20-1 with TRBJ1-4, with D possibly TRBD1 on 6 matching bases. Sequenced: CD4+ T cells from blood, cultured in vitro. This TCR was recovered from a human donor who had recovered from COVID-19. CDR3 loop: CSATMTGGEKLFF. In nucleotides, the CDR3 is TGCAGTGCTACTATGACAGGCGGTGAAAAACTGTTTTTT.